This T cell receptor beta chain was identified in a study of post-analysis software for immune sequencing data. Included in the TCR beta cDNA libraries were unique molecular identifiers. TCRdb re-derived calls from the PCR reads in MiXCR, one entry per CDR3 protein. Among over 150,000 distinct CDR3 sequences listed, about 37% were seen once. This clonotype was seen many times. This specimen was blood, taken after autologous hematopoietic stem cell transplantation. The clonotype was recovered from a girl between 5 and 17 years old with multiple sclerosis.

The CDR3 DNA is TGCAGTGCTAGATTAGGAGCTTCCCACGGGTACGAGCAGTACTTC. Its translation: CSARLGASHGYEQYF. The rearrangement links TRBV20-1 to TRBJ2-7; D gene ambiguous. V was clipped by 2 bases and J by 4 bases, with 18 bases between them. The CDR3 sequence is 15 residues long. Germline-derived CDR1 and CDR2 are DFQATT and SNEGSKA (reference sequence).